Following are 24 T cell receptor beta chains from one sample sequenced in a study of blood T cells in healthy people across ages. Using a J-beta primer mix together with a sample-barcoded 5' primer, a second PCR was run for roughly 7 to 12 cycles. From the 5' RACE reads, TCRdb called clonotypes with MiXCR, one entry per CDR3 protein. This sample has about 1.8 million distinct CDR3 sequences, with around half found just once. The sequenced material came from blood. These receptors came from a woman aged 40 to 49 in good health.

V usage is TRBV7-2 and J usage is TRBJ2-5; 8 bases are a match to TRBD1. CDR1 is SGHTA, CDR2 FQGNSA, per germline. The CDR3 is 15 residues long. V lost 4 bases, J lost 11 bases, and 15 bases stayed unmatched. DNA for the CDR3: TGTGCCAGCAGCTCCCAGGGACAGGCGGACAATGAGCAGTACTTC. This sequence encodes CASSSQGQADNEQYF.

The chain couples TRBV6-1 to TRBJ2-7; D is perhaps TRBD1 (6 bases). The CDR3 has 13 residues. Trimming cost V 9 bases and J 3 bases, with 15 bases left between them. The germline V gene has CDR1 MNHNS and CDR2 SASEGT. The CDR3 loop is CASQWTASYEQYF. As DNA, the CDR3 is TGTGCCAGTCAGTGGACAGCGAGCTACGAGCAGTACTTC.

V usage is TRBV27 and J usage is TRBJ2-7, with D possibly called TRBD1 or TRBD2 (5 bases each). Germline CDR1 reads MNHEY; CDR2 reads SMNVEV (reference sequence). CDR3 length: 15 residues. Trimming took 2 bases from V and 3 from J, leaving 14 bases between them. Here the CDR3 DNA reads TGTGCCAGCAGTTTAGGGGACGGGGCCAGCTACGAGCAGTACTTC. Amino acids: CASSLGDGASYEQYF.

This clonotype was detected only a few times. The CDR3 bases are TGTGCCAGCAGCTTAGGAGGGGGTAAAAATGGCTACACCTTC. Encoded protein: CASSLGGGKNGYTF. The chain combines TRBV7-2 with TRBJ1-2; D may be TRBD1 (6 bases). The CDR3 covers 14 residues. V was pared by 1 base and J by 6 bases, with 12 bases between. Germline CDR1 reads SGHTA; CDR2 reads FQGNSA.

The sample holds a few counts of this clonotype. The chain employs TRBV25-1 and TRBJ1-5, with D possibly being TRBD1 (5 bases). Germline CDR1 reads MGHDK; CDR2 reads SYGVNS. The CDR3 spans 15 residues. V gave up 4 bases and J gave up 1 base, with 11 bases separating them. The CDR3 protein is CASSAGGGSNQPQHF. As DNA, the CDR3 is TGTGCCAGCAGTGCTGGGGGGGGGAGCAATCAGCCCCAGCATTTT.

The CDR3 region is CASSQDGSNEQFF. In DNA, the CDR3 is TGCGCCAGCAGCCAAGATGGAAGTAATGAGCAGTTCTTC. The chain couples TRBV4-3 to TRBJ2-1, with unresolved D. This CDR3 region has 13 residues. Germline values: CDR1 LGHNA, CDR2 YSLEER. V was shortened by 0 bases and J by 7 bases, with 7 bases between the two germline ends.

This chain links TRBV3-1 with TRBJ2-3; D remains unclear. This CDR3 comprises 15 residues. Germline V gene data show CDR1 as LGHDT and CDR2 as YNNKEL (reference sequence). The germline V and J ends were trimmed by 7 bases and 0 bases, with 14 bases remaining between them. As DNA, the CDR3 is TGTGCCAGCACCCGCGGACGGCTTAGCACAGATACGCAGTATTTT. Its protein is CASTRGRLSTDTQYF.

The chain uses TRBV2 and TRBJ2-6, with D unclear. This CDR3 contains 16 residues. Trimming stripped 8 bases from V and 1 base from J, with 15 bases between. In germline, CDR1 is SNHLY, CDR2 FYNNEI. This CDR3 reads CASEVSVVSGANVLTF. The CDR3 DNA reads TGTGCCAGCGAAGTCAGTGTTGTTTCTGGGGCCAACGTCCTGACTTTC.

The genes are TRBV20-1 and TRBJ2-7; D unresolved. Trimming shortened V by 2 bases and J by 0 bases, and 8 bases separated the two germline ends. There are 13 residues in the CDR3. Germline loops: CDR1 DFQATT, CDR2 SNEGSKA (reference sequence). The CDR3 DNA is TGCAGTGCTAGATCCCCAAGCTCCTACGAGCAGTACTTC. Protein sequence: CSARSPSSYEQYF.

CDR3 in amino acids: CSAPGDREQETQYF. CDR3 DNA sequence: TGCAGCGCCCCGGGGGACAGAGAACAAGAGACCCAGTACTTC. The chain carries TRBV29-1 and TRBJ2-5, with D possibly TRBD1 on 7 matching bases. Germline V gene data show CDR1 as SQVTM and CDR2 as ANQGSEA. This CDR3 has 14 amino acids. V gave up 7 bases and J gave up 2 bases, with 17 bases separating them.

J is TRBJ2-1 and V is TRBV15; TRBD2 might be the D (7 bases). In germline, CDR1 is LNHNV, CDR2 YYDKDF (reference sequence). With 1 base removed from V and 5 bases from J, the gap between germline ends came to 39 bases. The CDR3 spans 24 residues. The CDR3: CATSRAPCGGVCVPHVPPNNEQFF. DNA of the CDR3: TGTGCCACCAGCAGAGCCCCCTGCGGGGGCGTTTGCGTCCCACACGTTCCCCCCAACAATGAGCAGTTCTTC.

The rearrangement uses TRBV7-9 and TRBJ2-1; 10 bases agree with TRBD2. From germline, CDR1 is SEHNR and CDR2 FQNEAQ (reference sequence). The length of the CDR3 is 15 residues. With V trimmed by 2 bases and J by 7 bases, 5 bases remained unmatched. The CDR3 region is CASSLKGLARNEQFF. The CDR3 DNA is TGTGCCAGCAGCTTAAAGGGACTAGCGAGGAATGAGCAGTTCTTC.

The chain employs TRBV28 and TRBJ2-3, with D perhaps being TRBD1 or TRBD2 (5 bases each). The CDR3 contains 14 residues. Between the trimmed V and J ends, which lost 8 bases and 2 bases, there was a span of 14 bases. Germline loops: CDR1 MDHEN, CDR2 SYDVKM. The CDR3 loop reads CASWVGEVTDTQYF. For the CDR3, the DNA is TGTGCCAGCTGGGTGGGGGAAGTCACAGATACGCAGTATTTT.

The V and J genes are TRBV11-3 and TRBJ2-3; no definite D call. The CDR3 has 15 amino acids. V lost 1 base, J lost 5 bases, and 13 bases lay in between. CDR1 is SGHNT, CDR2 YENEEA, per germline. In DNA form, the CDR3 reads TGTGCCAGCAGCTTAGGTGGGTCACGCCAAGATACGCAGTATTTT. The encoded protein is CASSLGGSRQDTQYF.

This clonotype was detected ten times or more. V usage is TRBV25-1 and J usage is TRBJ1-2; 10 bases line up with TRBD1. This CDR3 region has 13 residues. The germline CDR1 and CDR2 sequences are MGHDK and SYGVNS. The trim removed 4 bases at V and 4 bases at J, leaving 0 bases unmatched. CDR3 nucleotide sequence: TGTGCCAGCAGTGGGACAGGGGGCTATGGCTACACCTTC. Protein: CASSGTGGYGYTF.

V gene TRBV2 combines with J gene TRBJ2-7; possible D gene TRBD1, 6 bases. V dropped 7 bases and J dropped 3 bases, with 13 bases sitting between them. The CDR3 totals 13 residues. The germline CDR1 and CDR2 sequences are SNHLY and FYNNEI. CDR3 sequence: CASTAGQNYEQYF. In DNA form, the CDR3 reads TGTGCCAGCACCGCTGGACAGAACTACGAGCAGTACTTC. Full variable domain (rest looked up from reference TRBV2 and TRBJ2-7): EPEVTQTPSHQVTQMGQEVILRCVPISNHLYFYWYRQILGQKVEFLVSFYNNEISEKSEIFDDQFSVERPDGSNFTLKIRSTKLEDSAMYFCASTAGQNYEQYFGPGTRLTVT.

This clonotype has only a few counts. The chain has TRBV24-1 and TRBJ2-4; 7 positions match TRBD1. Near its end, the DNA agrees better with TRBJ2-7, so the J call may be wrong. This CDR3 contains 13 residues. Germline V gives CDR1 KGHDR, CDR2 SFDVKD. The DNA for the CDR3 is TGTGCCACCAGTCACGACAGGGTCGACGAGCAGTACTTC. Its protein product is CATSHDRVDEQYF.

The sample holds a few counts of this clonotype. The chain employs TRBV20-1 and TRBJ1-2; weak D call: TRBD1 (6 bases). This CDR3 has 15 residues. V was shortened by 0 bases and J by 4 bases, with 15 bases between the two germline ends. Germline V CDR1 and CDR2: DFQATT, SNEGSKA (reference sequence). CDR3 sequence (DNA): TGCAGTGCTAGAGATCAGCAAGGGGGGTTCTATGGCTACACCTTC. Translating gives CSARDQQGGFYGYTF.

This clonotype has just a few counts. This chain links TRBV20-1 with TRBJ2-7, with D tentatively TRBD2 (5 bases). V was trimmed by 3 bases and J by 2 bases, leaving 8 bases between them. The CDR3 is 12 amino acids. Germline CDR1 reads DFQATT; CDR2 reads SNEGSKA (reference sequence). The CDR3 region is CSASGNAYEQYF. For the CDR3, the DNA is TGCAGTGCTAGCGGGAACGCCTACGAGCAGTACTTC.

Details on this clonotype: A single base separates this from a much larger clone, so it may be a read error. The chain carries TRBV7-2 and TRBJ2-5, with 11 positions matching TRBD2. Germline CDR1 SGHTA, CDR2 FQGNSA. After removal of 1 base from V and 4 bases from J, the junction contained 8 bases not matched to a gene. CDR3 size: 17 residues. CDR3 nucleotide sequence: TGTGCCAGCAGCTTAGAACGACTAGCGGGATGGAGAGAGACCCAGTACTTC. Encoded protein: CASSLERLAGWRETQYF.

This chain uses TRBV28 with TRBJ1-1, with a tentative D call TRBD1 (5 bases). The CDR3 length is 13 residues. Trimming pared 8 bases from V and 1 base from J, leaving 11 bases between. Germline CDR1 MDHEN, CDR2 SYDVKM. In nucleotides, the CDR3 is TGTGCCAGCGGCCAGGGTTGGAACACTGAAGCTTTCTTT. Protein product: CASGQGWNTEAFF.

The rearrangement joins TRBV7-8 to TRBJ2-7; D is possibly TRBD1 (5 bases). CDR1 is SGHVS and CDR2 is FQNEAQ in the germline V gene. The CDR3 is 15 amino acids. V was pared by 0 bases and J by 0 bases, with 9 bases between. In DNA, the CDR3 is TGTGCCAGCAGCTTAGCCAGGGCAAGCTCCTACGAGCAGTACTTC. This sequence encodes CASSLARASSYEQYF.

The J gene is TRBJ1-1, the V gene TRBV20-1; no firm D call. CDR1 DFQATT and CDR2 SNEGSKA come from the germline V gene (reference sequence). V was cut by 2 bases and J by 1 base, with 5 bases left in between. CDR3 length equals 12 residues. The CDR3 sequence is CSARSPNTEAFF. DNA of the CDR3: TGCAGTGCTAGATCCCCGAACACTGAAGCTTTCTTT.

The chain combines TRBV4-2 with TRBJ2-3; 7 bases match TRBD2. Trimming at V came to 4 bases and at J to 1 base, leaving 8 bases not matched to a gene. Per the germline V gene, CDR1 is LGHNA and CDR2 is YNFKEQ. The CDR3 sequence is 16 residues long. DNA for the CDR3: TGTGCCAGCAGCCTCGGGGGAGGGCTGGGCACAGATACGCAGTATTTT. Translated: CASSLGGGLGTDTQYF.